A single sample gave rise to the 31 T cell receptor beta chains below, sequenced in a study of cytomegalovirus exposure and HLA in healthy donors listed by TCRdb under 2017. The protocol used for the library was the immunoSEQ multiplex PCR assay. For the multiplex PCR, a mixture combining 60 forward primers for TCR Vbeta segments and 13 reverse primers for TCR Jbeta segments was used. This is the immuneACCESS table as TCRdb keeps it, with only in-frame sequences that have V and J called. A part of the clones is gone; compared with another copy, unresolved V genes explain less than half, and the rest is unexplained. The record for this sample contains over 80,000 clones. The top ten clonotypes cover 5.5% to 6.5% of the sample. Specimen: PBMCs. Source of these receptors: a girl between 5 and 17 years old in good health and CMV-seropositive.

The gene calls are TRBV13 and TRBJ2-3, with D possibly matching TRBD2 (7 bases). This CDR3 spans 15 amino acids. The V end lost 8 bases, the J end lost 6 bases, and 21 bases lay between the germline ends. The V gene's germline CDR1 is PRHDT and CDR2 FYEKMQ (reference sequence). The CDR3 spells CASGSRGPSEDTQYF. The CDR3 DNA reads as TGTGCCAGCGGATCGCGGGGGCCTTCGGAGGATACGCAGTATTTT. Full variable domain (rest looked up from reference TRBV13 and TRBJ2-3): AAGVIQSPRHLIKEKRETATLKCYPIPRHDTVYWYQQGPGQDPQFLISFYEKMQSDKGSIPDRFSAQQFSDYHSELNMSSLELGDSALYFCASGSRGPSEDTQYFGPGTRLTVL.

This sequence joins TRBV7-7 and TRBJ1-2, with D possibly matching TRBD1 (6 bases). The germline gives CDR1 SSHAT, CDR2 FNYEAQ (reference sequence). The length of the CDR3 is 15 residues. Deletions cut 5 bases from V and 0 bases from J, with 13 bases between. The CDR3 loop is CASSEQGRANYGYTF. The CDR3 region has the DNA TGTGCCAGCAGCGAACAGGGTCGGGCTAACTATGGCTACACCTTC. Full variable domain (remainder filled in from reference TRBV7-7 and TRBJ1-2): GAGVSQSPRYKVTKRGQDVTLRCDPISSHATLYWYQQALGQGPEFLTYFNYEAQPDKSGLPSDRFSAERPEGSISTLTIQRTEQRDSAMYRCASSEQGRANYGYTFGSGTRLTVV.

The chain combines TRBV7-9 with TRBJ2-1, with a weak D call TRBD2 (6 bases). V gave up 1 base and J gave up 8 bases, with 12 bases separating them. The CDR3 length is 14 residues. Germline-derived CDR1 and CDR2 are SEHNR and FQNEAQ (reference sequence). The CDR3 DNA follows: TGTGCCAGCAGCTTAGGGCAGGGACTTCATGAGCAGTTCTTC. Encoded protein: CASSLGQGLHEQFF.

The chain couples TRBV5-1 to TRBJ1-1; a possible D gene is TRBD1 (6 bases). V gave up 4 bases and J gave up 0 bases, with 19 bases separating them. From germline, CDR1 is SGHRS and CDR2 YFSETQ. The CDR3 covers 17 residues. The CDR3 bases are TGCGCCAGCAGCAGAACCGGACAGTTGGATTTGAACACTGAAGCTTTCTTT. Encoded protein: CASSRTGQLDLNTEAFF.

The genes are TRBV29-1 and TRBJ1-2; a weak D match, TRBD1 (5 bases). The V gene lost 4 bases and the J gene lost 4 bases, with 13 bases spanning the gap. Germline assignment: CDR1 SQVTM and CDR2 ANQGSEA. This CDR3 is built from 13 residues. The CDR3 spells CSVARALTYGYTF. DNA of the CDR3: TGCAGCGTTGCCAGGGCCCTTACCTATGGCTACACCTTC.

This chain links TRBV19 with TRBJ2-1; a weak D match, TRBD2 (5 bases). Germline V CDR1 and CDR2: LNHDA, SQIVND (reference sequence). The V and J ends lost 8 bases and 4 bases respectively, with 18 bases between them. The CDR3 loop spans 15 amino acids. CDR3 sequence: CASARLDSAYNEQFF. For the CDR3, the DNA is TGTGCCAGTGCGAGGTTGGACTCGGCATACAATGAGCAGTTCTTC.

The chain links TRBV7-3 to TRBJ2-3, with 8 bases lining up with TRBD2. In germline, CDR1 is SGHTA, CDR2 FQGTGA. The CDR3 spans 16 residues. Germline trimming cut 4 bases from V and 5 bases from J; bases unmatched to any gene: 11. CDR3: CASSYPPGLVIDTQYF. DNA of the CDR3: TGTGCCAGCAGCTACCCCCCGGGACTAGTCATAGATACGCAGTATTTT.

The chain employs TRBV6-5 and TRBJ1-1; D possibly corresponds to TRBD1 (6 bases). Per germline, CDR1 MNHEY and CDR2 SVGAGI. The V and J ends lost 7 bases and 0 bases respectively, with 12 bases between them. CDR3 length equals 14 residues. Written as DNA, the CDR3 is TGTGCCAGCATCGACGGACAGATGAACACTGAAGCTTTCTTT. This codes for CASIDGQMNTEAFF.

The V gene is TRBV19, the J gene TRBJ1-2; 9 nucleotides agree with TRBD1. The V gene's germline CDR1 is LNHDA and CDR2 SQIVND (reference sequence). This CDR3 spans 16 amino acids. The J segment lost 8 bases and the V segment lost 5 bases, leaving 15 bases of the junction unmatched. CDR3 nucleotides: TGTGCCAGTAGTGGATTCCGGGACAGGGCTAAAGGGGGCTACACCTTC. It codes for CASSGFRDRAKGGYTF. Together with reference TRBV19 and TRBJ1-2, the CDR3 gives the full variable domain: DGGITQSPKYLFRKEGQNVTLSCEQNLNHDAMYWYRQDPGQGLRLIYYSQIVNDFQKGDIAEGYSVSREKKESFPLTVTSAQKNPTAFYLCASSGFRDRAKGGYTFGSGTRLTVV.

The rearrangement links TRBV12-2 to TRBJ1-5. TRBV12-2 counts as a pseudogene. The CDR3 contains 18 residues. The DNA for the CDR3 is TGTGCAAGTCGCTTTCTATCAGGAGGTGGAGAAGGCAATCAGCCCCAGCATTTT. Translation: CASRFLSGGGEGNQPQHF.

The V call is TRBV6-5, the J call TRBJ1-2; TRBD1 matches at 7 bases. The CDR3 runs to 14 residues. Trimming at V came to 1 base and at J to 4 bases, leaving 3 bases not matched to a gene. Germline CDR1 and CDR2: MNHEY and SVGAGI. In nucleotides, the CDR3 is TGTGCCAGCAGTTACTTCCGGGACAGCTATGGCTACACCTTC. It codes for CASSYFRDSYGYTF.

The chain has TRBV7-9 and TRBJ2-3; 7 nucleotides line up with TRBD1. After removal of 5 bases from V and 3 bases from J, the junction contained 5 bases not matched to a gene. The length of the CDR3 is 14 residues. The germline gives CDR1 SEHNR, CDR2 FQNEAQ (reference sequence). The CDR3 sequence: CASSPRDSTDTQYF. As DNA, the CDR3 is TGTGCCAGCAGCCCCCGGGACAGTACAGATACGCAGTATTTT.

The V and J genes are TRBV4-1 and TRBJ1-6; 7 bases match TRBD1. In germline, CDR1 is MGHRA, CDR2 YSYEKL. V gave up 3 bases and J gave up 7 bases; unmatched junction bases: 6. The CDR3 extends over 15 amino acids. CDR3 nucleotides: TGCGCCAGCAGCCAGATACAGGGGCCGAATTCACCCCTCCACTTT. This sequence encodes CASSQIQGPNSPLHF.

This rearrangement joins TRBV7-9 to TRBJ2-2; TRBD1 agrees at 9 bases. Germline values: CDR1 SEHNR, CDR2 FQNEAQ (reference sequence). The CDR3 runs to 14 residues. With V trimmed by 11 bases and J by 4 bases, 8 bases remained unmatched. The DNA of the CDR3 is TGTGCCGGAACACAGGGGGCGGGCACCGGGGAGCTGTTTTTT. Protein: CAGTQGAGTGELFF.

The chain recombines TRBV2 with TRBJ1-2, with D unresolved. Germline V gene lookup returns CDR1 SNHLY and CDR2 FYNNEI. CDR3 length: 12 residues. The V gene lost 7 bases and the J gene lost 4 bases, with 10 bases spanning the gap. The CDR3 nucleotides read TGTGCCAGCAAGGGAGGATTCTATGGCTACACCTTC. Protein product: CASKGGFYGYTF.

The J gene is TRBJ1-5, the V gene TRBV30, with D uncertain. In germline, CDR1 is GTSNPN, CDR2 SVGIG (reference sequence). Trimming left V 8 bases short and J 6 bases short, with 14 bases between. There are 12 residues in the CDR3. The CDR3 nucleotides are TGTGCCATGAGGGTGGGCGGTCAGCCCCAGCATTTT. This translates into CAMRVGGQPQHF.

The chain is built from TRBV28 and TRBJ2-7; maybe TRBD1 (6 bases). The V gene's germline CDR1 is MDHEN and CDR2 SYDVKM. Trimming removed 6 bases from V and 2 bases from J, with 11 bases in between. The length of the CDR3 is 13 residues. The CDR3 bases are TGTGCCAGCAGCGCGACAGGAGCCTACGAGCAGTACGTC. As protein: CASSATGAYEQYV.

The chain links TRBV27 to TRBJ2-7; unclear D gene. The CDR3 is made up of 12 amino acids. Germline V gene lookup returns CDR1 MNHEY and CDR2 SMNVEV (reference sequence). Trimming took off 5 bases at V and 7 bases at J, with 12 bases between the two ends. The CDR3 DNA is TGTGCCAGCAGTCCCCCGGCGTGGGAGCAGTACGTC. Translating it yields CASSPPAWEQYV.

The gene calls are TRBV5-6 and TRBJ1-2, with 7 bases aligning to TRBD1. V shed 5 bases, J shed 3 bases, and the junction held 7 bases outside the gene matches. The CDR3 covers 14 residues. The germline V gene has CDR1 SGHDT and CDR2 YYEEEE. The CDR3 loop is CASRGQGVYYGYTF. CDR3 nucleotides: TGTGCCAGCAGGGGCCAGGGGGTCTACTATGGCTACACCTTC.

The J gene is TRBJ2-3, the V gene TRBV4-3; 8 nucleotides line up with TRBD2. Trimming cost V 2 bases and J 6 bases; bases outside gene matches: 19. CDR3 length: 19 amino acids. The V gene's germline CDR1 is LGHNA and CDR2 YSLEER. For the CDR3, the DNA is TGCGCCAGCAGCCAAAAGCCGGCGGGCGGGGGGACCTCAGAGGATACGCAGTATTTT. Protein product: CASSQKPAGGGTSEDTQYF.

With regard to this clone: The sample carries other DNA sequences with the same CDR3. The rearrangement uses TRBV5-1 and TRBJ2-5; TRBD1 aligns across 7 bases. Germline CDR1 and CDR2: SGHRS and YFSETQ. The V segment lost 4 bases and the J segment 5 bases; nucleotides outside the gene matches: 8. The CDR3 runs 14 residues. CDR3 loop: CASSRTGLGETQYF. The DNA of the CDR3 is TGCGCCAGCAGCAGGACAGGCCTGGGGGAGACCCAGTACTTC.

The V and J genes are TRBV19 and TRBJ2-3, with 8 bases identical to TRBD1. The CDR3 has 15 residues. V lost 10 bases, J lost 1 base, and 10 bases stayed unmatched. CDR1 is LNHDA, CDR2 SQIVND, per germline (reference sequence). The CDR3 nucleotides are TGTGCCACTTGCTTTCAGGGGGCCGGCACAGATACGCAGTATTTT. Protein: CATCFQGAGTDTQYF. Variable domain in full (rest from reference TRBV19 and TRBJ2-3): DGGITQSPKYLFRKEGQNVTLSCEQNLNHDAMYWYRQDPGQGLRLIYYSQIVNDFQKGDIAEGYSVSREKKESFPLTVTSAQKNPTAFYLCATCFQGAGTDTQYFGPGTRLTVL.

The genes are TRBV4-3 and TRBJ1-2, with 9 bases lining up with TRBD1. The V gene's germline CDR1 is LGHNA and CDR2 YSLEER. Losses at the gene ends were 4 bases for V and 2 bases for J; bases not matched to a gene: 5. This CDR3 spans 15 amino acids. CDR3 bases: TGCGCCAGCAGCCCAGAACAGGGGGCAAACTATGGCTACACCTTC. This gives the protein CASSPEQGANYGYTF.

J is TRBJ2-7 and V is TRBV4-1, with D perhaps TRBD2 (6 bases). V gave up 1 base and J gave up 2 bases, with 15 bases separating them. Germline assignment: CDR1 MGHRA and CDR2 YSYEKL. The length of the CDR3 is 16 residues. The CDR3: CASSQAGDVSAYEQYF. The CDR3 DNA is TGCGCCAGCAGCCAAGCGGGGGACGTTAGCGCCTACGAGCAGTACTTC.

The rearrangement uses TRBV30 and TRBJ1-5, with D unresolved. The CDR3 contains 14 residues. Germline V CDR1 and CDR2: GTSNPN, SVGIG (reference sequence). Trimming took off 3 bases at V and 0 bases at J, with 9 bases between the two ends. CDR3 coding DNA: TGTGCCTGGAGCCGTCTTTTTAGCAATCAGCCCCAGCATTTT. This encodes CAWSRLFSNQPQHF.

CDR3 nucleotide sequence: TGTGCCAGCAGCTTAGGGGACTATAAGGCCTACGAGCAGTACTTC. It is translated as CASSLGDYKAYEQYF. The chain is built from TRBV7-2 and TRBJ2-7; 7 nucleotides match TRBD2. There are 15 residues in the CDR3. Germline V gene data show CDR1 as SGHTA and CDR2 as FQGNSA. The V gene end was trimmed by 1 base and the J gene end by 2 bases; junction bases not matched to a gene: 5. Looking up the rest from reference TRBV7-2 and TRBJ2-7 gives the full variable domain: GAGVSQSPSNKVTEKGKDVELRCDPISGHTALYWYRQSLGQGLEFLIYFQGNSAPDKSGLPSDRFSAERTGGSVSTLTIQRTQQEDSAVYLCASSLGDYKAYEQYFGPGTRLTVT.

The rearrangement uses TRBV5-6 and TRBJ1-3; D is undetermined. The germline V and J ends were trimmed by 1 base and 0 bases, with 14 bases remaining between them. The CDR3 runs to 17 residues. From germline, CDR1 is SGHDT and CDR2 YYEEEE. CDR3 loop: CASSLSGEGTSGNTIYF. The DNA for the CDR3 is TGTGCCAGCAGCTTGTCTGGGGAGGGCACCTCTGGAAACACCATATATTTT.

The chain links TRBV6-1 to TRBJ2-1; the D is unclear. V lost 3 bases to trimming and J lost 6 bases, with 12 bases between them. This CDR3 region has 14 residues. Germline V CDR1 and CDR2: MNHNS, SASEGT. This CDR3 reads CASSDSYLSNEQFF. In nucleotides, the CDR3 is TGTGCCAGCAGTGATTCCTACCTGAGCAATGAGCAGTTCTTC.

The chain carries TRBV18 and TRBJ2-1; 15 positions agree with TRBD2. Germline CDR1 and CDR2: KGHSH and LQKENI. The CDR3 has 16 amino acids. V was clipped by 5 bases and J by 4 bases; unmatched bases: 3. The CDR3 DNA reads TGTGCCAGCTCAACTGGGACTAGCGGGGGGTACAATGAGCAGTTCTTC. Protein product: CASSTGTSGGYNEQFF.

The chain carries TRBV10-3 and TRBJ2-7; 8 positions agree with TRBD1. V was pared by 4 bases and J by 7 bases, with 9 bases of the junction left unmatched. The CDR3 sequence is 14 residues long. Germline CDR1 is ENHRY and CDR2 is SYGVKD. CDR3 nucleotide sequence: TGTGCCATCAGTGGGGGACAGGACCATCTTGAGCAGTACTTC. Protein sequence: CAISGGQDHLEQYF.

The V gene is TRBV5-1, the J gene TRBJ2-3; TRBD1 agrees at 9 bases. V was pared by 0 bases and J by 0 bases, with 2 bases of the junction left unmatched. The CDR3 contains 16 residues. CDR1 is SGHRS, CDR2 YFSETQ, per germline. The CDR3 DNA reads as TGCGCCAGCAGCTTGGTTACAGGGGGCAGCACAGATACGCAGTATTTT. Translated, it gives CASSLVTGGSTDTQYF.